The present TCR beta chain was sequenced within a study of blood T cell repertoires in COVID-19. Germline CDR1 is SGDLS and CDR2 is YYNGEE. Germline trimming cut 1 base from V and 3 bases from J; bases unmatched to any gene: 5. This CDR3 has 15 amino acids. Original processing methods: Amplification with reference gene primers provided the estimates of nucleated cell counts. Profiled with immunoSEQ multiplex PCR; TCRdb holds only in-frame clones, not every one. That table furnishes V, J and clone size, whereas the DNA furnished D and trimming. The repertoire includes about 160,000 clones, 80% to 90% of them detected once, and roughly 8% sits in the top ten. All recovered Cohort 3 donors got two negative PCRs, got clearance, or saw symptom resolution.

This chain links TRBV9 with TRBJ2-7; TRBD2 matches 9 bases. Sequenced: PBMCs or T cells enriched from blood (not recorded which). The sequence was collected from a woman aged 45-59 years who had recovered from COVID-19. The CDR3 region has the DNA TGTGCCAGCAGCGTACTAGCGGGGACCTTCTACGAGCAGTACTTC. It encodes CASSVLAGTFYEQYF.